These 21 T cell receptor beta chains originate from one sample sequenced in a study of beta chain features in type 1 diabetes. All of the isolated RNA was reverse transcribed, so expressed TCRB transcripts were sequenced. Sequencing was performed with immunoSEQ multiplex PCR; in TCRdb, only in-frame clones are kept and a portion is missing. The sample holds around 50,000 clones, around 40% seen once. Study outcomes and limitations: Type 1 diabetes patients had moderately but significantly shorter TCRB CDR3s in all four CD4+ subsets.

Their antigens remain unidentified. Sequencing was carried out using stem cell memory CD4+ T cells from blood. The receptors originated from a man in his thirties or forties with type 1 diabetes.

Only one count was recorded for this clone. This rearrangement joins TRBV5-1 to TRBJ1-1, with D perhaps TRBD1 (6 bases). The V gene's germline CDR1 is SGHRS and CDR2 YFSETQ. The CDR3 is 14 residues long. V lost 3 bases to trimming and J lost 0 bases, with 9 bases between them. CDR3 residues: CASSSQGMNTEAFF. CDR3 DNA: TGCGCCAGCAGCTCACAGGGTATGAACACTGAAGCTTTCTTT.

V usage is TRBV7-3 and J usage is TRBJ2-5; 9 nucleotides match TRBD2. V shed 5 bases, J shed 4 bases, and the junction held 8 bases outside the gene matches. CDR3 length equals 15 residues. Germline values: CDR1 SGHTA, CDR2 FQGTGA. CDR3 DNA: TGTGCCAGCAGCCCACTAGCGGGTTTCCGAGAGACCCAGTACTTC. Translation: CASSPLAGFRETQYF.

This rearrangement joins TRBV19 to TRBJ2-1, with 15 bases that match TRBD2. This CDR3 region has 17 residues. The V segment lost 4 bases and the J segment 4 bases; nucleotides outside the gene matches: 5. Germline V lookup: CDR1 LNHDA, CDR2 SQIVND (reference sequence). In DNA form, the CDR3 reads TGTGCCAGTAGTAGGGGGACTAGCGGGAGGAAATACAATGAGCAGTTCTTC. This translates into CASSRGTSGRKYNEQFF.

The rearrangement joins TRBV5-1 to TRBJ2-3, with 8 bases lining up with TRBD1. V lost 6 bases to trimming and J lost 9 bases; unmatched junction nucleotides: 6. Germline-derived CDR1 and CDR2 are SGHRS and YFSETQ. The CDR3 totals 12 residues. CDR3 bases: TGCGCCAGCACAGGGGGCGTCGGCACGCAGTATTTT. It codes for CASTGGVGTQYF.

V gene TRBV12-5 combines with J gene TRBJ1-2; 7 bases map to TRBD1. Trimming took 2 bases from V and 1 from J; bases not matched to a gene: 13. The germline CDR1 and CDR2 sequences are LGHNT and FRNRAP. The CDR3 has 18 residues. CDR3 in amino acids: CASGLSRGGLLLNYGYTF. In DNA, the CDR3 is TGTGCTAGTGGTTTGTCCCGAGGGGGCTTACTACTTAACTATGGCTACACCTTC.

The genes are TRBV9 and TRBJ1-2; TRBD1 aligns across 9 bases. From germline, CDR1 is SGDLS and CDR2 YYNGEE. The V segment lost 0 bases and the J segment 7 bases; nucleotides outside the gene matches: 7. The length of the CDR3 is 15 residues. CDR3 coding DNA: TGTGCCAGCAGCGTAGGCGGACAGGGGTCGGGTGGCTACACCTTC. It is translated as CASSVGGQGSGGYTF.

The chain uses TRBV6-5 and TRBJ2-7; possibly TRBD2 for D (6 bases). CDR1 and CDR2 from the germline V gene are MNHEY and SVGAGI. The V gene lost 6 bases and the J gene lost 4 bases, with 16 bases spanning the gap. The length of the CDR3 is 14 residues. Written as DNA, the CDR3 is TGTGCCAGCAGAGATATAAGCGGGCCTTACGAGCAGTACTTC. Its translation: CASRDISGPYEQYF.

The J gene is TRBJ2-7, the V gene TRBV7-2; TRBD2 matches 14 bases. Germline CDR1 SGHTA, CDR2 FQGNSA. The CDR3 is made up of 19 amino acids. Trimming removed 1 base from V and 2 bases from J; junction bases left unmatched: 10. The CDR3 nucleotides read TGTGCCAGCAGCTTAGGCTGGGGACTAGCGGGAGATTCCCCCTACGAGCAGTACTTC. Translation: CASSLGWGLAGDSPYEQYF.

The chain employs TRBV7-9 and TRBJ2-1, with TRBD2 identical over 7 bases. The length of the CDR3 is 17 residues. Trimming cost V 4 bases and J 6 bases; bases outside gene matches: 15. Germline V lookup: CDR1 SEHNR, CDR2 FQNEAQ (reference sequence). In DNA, the CDR3 is TGTGCCAGCAGCTCCCGCACCGCGCGGGGGAGGAGCAATGAGCAGTTCTTC. It translates to CASSSRTARGRSNEQFF.

The J gene is TRBJ1-1, the V gene TRBV9; 8 bases map to TRBD1. V was pared by 4 bases and J by 1 base, with 6 bases of the junction left unmatched. The CDR3 spans 15 residues. The germline V gene has CDR1 SGDLS and CDR2 YYNGEE. CDR3 region: CASSPRDRGNTEAFF. For the CDR3, the DNA is TGTGCCAGCAGCCCACGAGACAGGGGGAACACTGAAGCTTTCTTT.

This chain uses TRBV7-2 with TRBJ1-5, with D hard to call. The V and J ends lost 3 bases and 1 base respectively, with 4 bases between them. Germline CDR1 and CDR2: SGHTA and FQGNSA. The CDR3 runs 13 residues. CDR3 sequence reads: CASSFRSNQPQHF. The CDR3 DNA follows: TGTGCCAGCAGCTTCCGGAGCAATCAGCCCCAGCATTTT.

This rearrangement joins TRBV9 to TRBJ1-3, with D tentatively TRBD1 (6 bases). The CDR3 has 14 amino acids. The V and J ends lost 3 bases and 2 bases respectively, with 9 bases between them. From germline, CDR1 is SGDLS and CDR2 YYNGEE. The CDR3 nucleotides are TGTGCCAGCAGCGCAACAGGGACTGGAAACACCATATATTTT. Translating it yields CASSATGTGNTIYF. Based on the CDR3 plus reference TRBV9 and TRBJ1-3, the full variable domain is DSGVTQTPKHLITATGQRVTLRCSPRSGDLSVYWYQQSLDQGLQFLIQYYNGEERAKGNILERFSAQQFPDLHSELNLSSLELGDSALYFCASSATGTGNTIYFGEGSWLTVV.

This clone was counted a single time. The chain recombines TRBV5-4 with TRBJ2-2; weak D call: TRBD2 (6 bases). The V end lost 0 bases, the J end lost 5 bases, and 17 bases lay between the germline ends. Germline CDR1 reads SGHNT; CDR2 reads YYREEE (reference sequence). The CDR3 has 17 residues. CDR3 in amino acids: CASSLEPWGDLTGELFF. Written as DNA, the CDR3 is TGTGCCAGCAGCTTGGAACCCTGGGGGGACCTGACCGGGGAGCTGTTTTTT.

This clone was found a few times. This chain joins TRBV2 and TRBJ2-5; 9 bases are a match to TRBD2. The CDR3 sequence is 14 residues long. From germline, CDR1 is SNHLY and CDR2 FYNNEI. V shed 2 bases, J shed 5 bases, and the junction held 3 bases outside the gene matches. The CDR3 sequence is CASSESGRFETQYF. The CDR3 DNA reads TGTGCCAGCAGTGAAAGCGGGAGGTTTGAGACCCAGTACTTC.

V is TRBV9 and J is TRBJ2-2, with TRBD1 as a possible D gene (6 bases). The CDR3 contains 16 residues. V lost 3 bases and J lost 1, with 13 bases in between. Germline lookup yields CDR1 SGDLS and CDR2 YYNGEE. CDR3 nucleotides: TGTGCCAGCAGCGAGCCTACGGGACAGAACACCGGGGAGCTGTTTTTT. It codes for CASSEPTGQNTGELFF.

The chain uses TRBV15 and TRBJ2-7; no clear D. Deletions cut 0 bases from V and 1 base from J, with 13 bases between. The CDR3 sequence is 16 residues long. CDR1 and CDR2 (germline): LNHNV, YYDKDF (reference sequence). CDR3 nucleotides: TGTGCCACCAGCAGAGATACTCAGGTTAGATCCTACGAGCAGTACTTC. This encodes CATSRDTQVRSYEQYF.

The chain couples TRBV25-1 to TRBJ2-3; 9 bases fit TRBD2. The CDR3 contains 13 residues. Germline CDR1 and CDR2: MGHDK and SYGVNS. The V and J ends lost 11 bases and 3 bases, in that order; junction bases with no gene match: 6. The CDR3 loop is CAAALAGTDTQYF. The CDR3 DNA sequence: TGTGCCGCTGCCCTAGCGGGAACAGATACGCAGTATTTT.

There are a few counts of this clone. The rearrangement uses TRBV7-3 and TRBJ2-3, with 10 bases lining up with TRBD2. The CDR3 is made up of 14 amino acids. Germline-derived CDR1 and CDR2 are SGHTA and FQGTGA. Trimming took 5 bases from V and 3 from J; bases not matched to a gene: 2. CDR3 DNA: TGTGCCAGCAGCCCTAGCGGGAGAACAGATACGCAGTATTTT. As protein: CASSPSGRTDTQYF. Full variable domain (outside the CDR3, taken from reference TRBV7-3 and TRBJ2-3): GAGVSQTPSNKVTEKGKYVELRCDPISGHTALYWYRQSLGQGPEFLIYFQGTGAADDSGLPNDRFFAVRPEGSVSTLKIQRTERGDSAVYLCASSPSGRTDTQYFGPGTRLTVL.

The chain uses TRBV5-1 and TRBJ2-3; 10 bases match TRBD2. Germline V CDR1 and CDR2: SGHRS, YFSETQ. CDR3 length equals 19 residues. V lost 4 bases to trimming and J lost 0 bases; unmatched junction nucleotides: 14. The DNA of the CDR3 is TGCGCCAGCAGCCGAACTAATAGCGGGAGGCGCCTGAGCACAGATACGCAGTATTTT. It is translated as CASSRTNSGRRLSTDTQYF.

This clone has more than one count but fewer than ten. This chain uses TRBV9 with TRBJ2-1; TRBD2 aligns across 12 bases. The germline gives CDR1 SGDLS, CDR2 YYNGEE. The V gene end was trimmed by 1 base and the J gene end by 1 base; junction bases not matched to a gene: 3. CDR3 length equals 17 residues. The CDR3 DNA sequence: TGTGCCAGCAGCGTAACCGGGACTAGCGGGTCCTACAATGAGCAGTTCTTC. The encoded protein is CASSVTGTSGSYNEQFF.

V and J are TRBV19 and TRBJ2-3, with 10 bases lining up with TRBD1. The length of the CDR3 is 15 residues. J gave up 1 base and V 7 bases, and 5 bases lay outside the gene matches. Germline-derived CDR1 and CDR2 are LNHDA and SQIVND (reference sequence). The CDR3 bases are TGTGCCAGTACTACCGGGACAGGGGGCACAGATACGCAGTATTTT. It specifies CASTTGTGGTDTQYF.